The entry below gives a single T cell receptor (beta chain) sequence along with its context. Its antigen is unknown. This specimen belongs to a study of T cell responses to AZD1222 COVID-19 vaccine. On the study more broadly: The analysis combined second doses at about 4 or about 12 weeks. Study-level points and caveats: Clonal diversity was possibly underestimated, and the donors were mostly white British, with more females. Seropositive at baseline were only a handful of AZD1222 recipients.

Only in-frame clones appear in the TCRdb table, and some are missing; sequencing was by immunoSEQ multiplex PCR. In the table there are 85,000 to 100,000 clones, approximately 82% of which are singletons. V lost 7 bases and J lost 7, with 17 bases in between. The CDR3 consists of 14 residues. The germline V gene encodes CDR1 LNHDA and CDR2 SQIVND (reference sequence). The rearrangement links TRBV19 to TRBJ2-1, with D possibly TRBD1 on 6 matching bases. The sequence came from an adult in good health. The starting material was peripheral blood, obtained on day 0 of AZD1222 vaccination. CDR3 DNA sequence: TGTGCCAGTAACACCCCCGGGACAATAAATGAGCAGTTCTTC. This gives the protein CASNTPGTINEQFF.